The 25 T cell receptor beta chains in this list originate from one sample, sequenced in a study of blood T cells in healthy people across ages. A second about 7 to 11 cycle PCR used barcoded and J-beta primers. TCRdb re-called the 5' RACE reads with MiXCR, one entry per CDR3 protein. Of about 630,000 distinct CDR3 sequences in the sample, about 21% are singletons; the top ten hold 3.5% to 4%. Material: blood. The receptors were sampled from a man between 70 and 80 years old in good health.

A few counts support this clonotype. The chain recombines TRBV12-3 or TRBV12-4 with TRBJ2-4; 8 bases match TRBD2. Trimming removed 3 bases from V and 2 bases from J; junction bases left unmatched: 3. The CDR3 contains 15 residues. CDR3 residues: CASSFGGRTKNIQYF. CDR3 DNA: TGTGCCAGCAGTTTCGGCGGGAGGACCAAAAACATTCAGTACTTC.

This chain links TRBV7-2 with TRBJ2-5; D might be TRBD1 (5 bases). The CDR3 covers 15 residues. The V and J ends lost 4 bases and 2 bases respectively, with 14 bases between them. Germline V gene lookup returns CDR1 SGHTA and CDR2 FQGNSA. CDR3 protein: CASSSAGHSQETQYF. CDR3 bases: TGTGCCAGCAGCTCGGCCGGACATTCACAAGAGACCCAGTACTTC.

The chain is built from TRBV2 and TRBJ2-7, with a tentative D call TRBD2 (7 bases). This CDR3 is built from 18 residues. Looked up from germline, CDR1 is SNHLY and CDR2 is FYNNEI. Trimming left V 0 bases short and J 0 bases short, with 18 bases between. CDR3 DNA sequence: TGTGCCAGCAGTGAAGCTGAGGGGAGGGGGAGGAGCTCCTACGAGCAGTACTTC. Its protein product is CASSEAEGRGRSSYEQYF.

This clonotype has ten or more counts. CDR3: CAIQGANEQYF. In DNA, the CDR3 is TGTGCCATACAGGGAGCCAACGAGCAGTACTTC. The rearrangement joins TRBV10-3 to TRBJ2-7; tentative D call: TRBD1 (6 bases). The ends were cut back, 9 bases at V and 5 bases at J, with 11 bases in the middle. CDR1 ENHRY and CDR2 SYGVKD come from the germline V gene. The CDR3 totals 11 residues.

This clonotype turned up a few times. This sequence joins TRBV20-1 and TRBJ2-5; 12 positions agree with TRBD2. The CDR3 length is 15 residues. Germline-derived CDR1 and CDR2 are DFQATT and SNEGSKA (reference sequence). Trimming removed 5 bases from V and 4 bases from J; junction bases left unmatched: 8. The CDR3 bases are TGCAGTGCTTCCTGGACTAGCGGGACGGGAGAGACCCAGTACTTC. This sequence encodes CSASWTSGTGETQYF.

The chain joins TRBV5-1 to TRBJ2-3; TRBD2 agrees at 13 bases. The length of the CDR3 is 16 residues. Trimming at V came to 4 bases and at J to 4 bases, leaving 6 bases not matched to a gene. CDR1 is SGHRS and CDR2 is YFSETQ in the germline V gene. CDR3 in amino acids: CASSQPGLAGADTQYF. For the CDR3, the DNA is TGCGCCAGCAGCCAACCCGGACTAGCGGGAGCAGATACGCAGTATTTT.

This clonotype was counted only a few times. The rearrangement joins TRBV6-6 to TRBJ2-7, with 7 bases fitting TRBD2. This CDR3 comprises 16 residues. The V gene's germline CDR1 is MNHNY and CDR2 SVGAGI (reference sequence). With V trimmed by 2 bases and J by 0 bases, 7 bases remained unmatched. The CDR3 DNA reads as TGTGCCAGCAGTTACCGTCGGGAGGCCCGCTCCTACGAGCAGTACTTC. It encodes CASSYRREARSYEQYF.

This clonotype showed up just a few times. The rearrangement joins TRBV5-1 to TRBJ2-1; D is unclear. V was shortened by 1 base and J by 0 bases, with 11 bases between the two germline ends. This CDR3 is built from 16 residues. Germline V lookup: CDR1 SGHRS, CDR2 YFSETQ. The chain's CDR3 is CASSLMASSSYNEQFF. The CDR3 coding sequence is TGCGCCAGCAGCTTGATGGCGAGTAGCTCCTACAATGAGCAGTTCTTC.

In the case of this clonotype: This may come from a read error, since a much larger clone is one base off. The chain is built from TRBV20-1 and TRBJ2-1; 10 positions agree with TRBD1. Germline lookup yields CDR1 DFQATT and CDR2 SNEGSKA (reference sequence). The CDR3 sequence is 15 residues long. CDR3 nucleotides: TGCAGTGCTAGAGAACTGGGACAGGGGAACAACGAGCAGTTCTTC. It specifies CSARELGQGNNEQFF.

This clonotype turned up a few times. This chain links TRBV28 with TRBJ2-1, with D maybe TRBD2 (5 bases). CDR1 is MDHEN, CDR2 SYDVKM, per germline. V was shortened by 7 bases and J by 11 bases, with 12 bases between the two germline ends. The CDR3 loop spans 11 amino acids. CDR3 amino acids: CASTRGLQQFF. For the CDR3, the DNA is TGTGCCAGCACCCGAGGGTTGCAGCAGTTCTTC.

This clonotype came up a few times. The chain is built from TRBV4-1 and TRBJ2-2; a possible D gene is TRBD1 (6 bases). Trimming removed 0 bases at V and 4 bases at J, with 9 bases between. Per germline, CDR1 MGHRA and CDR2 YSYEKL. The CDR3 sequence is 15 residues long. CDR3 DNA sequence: TGCGCCAGCAGCCAAGAACAGGGTGGCACCGGGGAGCTGTTTTTT. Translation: CASSQEQGGTGELFF.

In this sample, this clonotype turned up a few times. The CDR3 here is CSARFGYEQYF. As DNA, the CDR3 is TGCAGTGCTAGATTCGGCTACGAGCAGTACTTC. J is TRBJ2-7 and V is TRBV20-1; D remains ambiguous. Trimming shortened V by 2 bases and J by 3 bases, and 5 bases separated the two germline ends. The CDR3 extends over 11 amino acids. Germline CDR1 reads DFQATT; CDR2 reads SNEGSKA (reference sequence).

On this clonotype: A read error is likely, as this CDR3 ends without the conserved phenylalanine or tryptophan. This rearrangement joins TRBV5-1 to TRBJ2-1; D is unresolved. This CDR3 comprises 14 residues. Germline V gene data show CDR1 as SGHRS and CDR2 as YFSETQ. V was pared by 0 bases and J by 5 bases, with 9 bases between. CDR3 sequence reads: CASSLGPPDNEQFS. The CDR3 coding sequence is TGCGCCAGCAGCTTGGGGCCCCCTGACAATGAGCAGTTCTCC.

The CDR3 bases are TGCAGTGCTAGAGGGCGAGCGGGAGGATACGAGCAGTACTTC. This gives the protein CSARGRAGGYEQYF. The chain recombines TRBV20-1 with TRBJ2-7; TRBD2 aligns across 9 bases. Germline values: CDR1 DFQATT, CDR2 SNEGSKA (reference sequence). V lost 1 base to trimming and J lost 4 bases; unmatched junction nucleotides: 5. The CDR3 has 14 residues.

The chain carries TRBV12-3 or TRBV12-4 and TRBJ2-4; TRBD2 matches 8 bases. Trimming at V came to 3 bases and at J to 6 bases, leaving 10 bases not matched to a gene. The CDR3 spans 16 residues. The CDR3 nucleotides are TGTGCCAGCAGTTTTTCGTTAGCGGGACGGGTAAACATTCAGTACTTC. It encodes CASSFSLAGRVNIQYF.

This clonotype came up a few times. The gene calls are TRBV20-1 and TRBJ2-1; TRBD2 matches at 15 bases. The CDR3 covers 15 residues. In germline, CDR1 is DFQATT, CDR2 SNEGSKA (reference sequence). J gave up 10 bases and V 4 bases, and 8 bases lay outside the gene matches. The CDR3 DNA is TGCAGTGCTAAACCTCCGGGACTAGCGGGAGGAGAGCAGTTCTTC. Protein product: CSAKPPGLAGGEQFF.

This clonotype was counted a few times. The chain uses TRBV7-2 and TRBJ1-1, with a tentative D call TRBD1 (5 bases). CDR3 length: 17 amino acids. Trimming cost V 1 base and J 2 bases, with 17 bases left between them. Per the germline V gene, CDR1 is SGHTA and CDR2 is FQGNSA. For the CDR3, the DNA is TGTGCCAGCAGCTTAGGGGAGTCCGGGACCCTCAACACTGAAGCTTTCTTT. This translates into CASSLGESGTLNTEAFF.

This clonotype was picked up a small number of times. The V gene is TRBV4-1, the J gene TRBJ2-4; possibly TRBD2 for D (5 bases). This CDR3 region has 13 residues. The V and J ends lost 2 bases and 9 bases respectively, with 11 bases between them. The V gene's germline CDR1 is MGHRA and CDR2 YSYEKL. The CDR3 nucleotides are TGCGCCAGCAGCCAATATGGTGGAGGCATTCAGTACTTC. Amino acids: CASSQYGGGIQYF.

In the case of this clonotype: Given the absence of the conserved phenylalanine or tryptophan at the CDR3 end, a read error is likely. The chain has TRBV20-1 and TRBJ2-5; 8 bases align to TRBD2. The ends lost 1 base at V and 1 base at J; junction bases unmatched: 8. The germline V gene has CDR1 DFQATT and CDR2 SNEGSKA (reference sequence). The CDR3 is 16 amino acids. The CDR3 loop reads CSARGWGGRTQETQYL. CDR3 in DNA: TGCAGTGCTAGAGGATGGGGCGGGAGGACCCAAGAGACCCAGTACCTC.

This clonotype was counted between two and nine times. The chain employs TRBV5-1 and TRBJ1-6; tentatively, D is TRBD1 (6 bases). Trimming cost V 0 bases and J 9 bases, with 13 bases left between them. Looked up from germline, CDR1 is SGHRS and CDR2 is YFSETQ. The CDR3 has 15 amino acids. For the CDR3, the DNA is TGCGCCAGCAGCTTGGGGACAGCCATTGGTTCACCCCTCCACTTT. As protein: CASSLGTAIGSPLHF.

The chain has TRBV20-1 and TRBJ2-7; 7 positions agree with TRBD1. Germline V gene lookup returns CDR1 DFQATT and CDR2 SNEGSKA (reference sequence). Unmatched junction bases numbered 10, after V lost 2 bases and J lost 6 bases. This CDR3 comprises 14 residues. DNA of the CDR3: TGCAGTGCTAGAAGGACAGGTCGGATCTCCGAGCAGTACTTC. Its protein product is CSARRTGRISEQYF.

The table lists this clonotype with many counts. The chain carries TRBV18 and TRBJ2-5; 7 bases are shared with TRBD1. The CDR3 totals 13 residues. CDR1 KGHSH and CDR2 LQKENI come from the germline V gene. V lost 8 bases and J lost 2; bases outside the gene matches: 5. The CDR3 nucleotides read TGTGCCAGCAGCCCGGGACAGCAAGAGACCCAGTACTTC. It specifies CASSPGQQETQYF.

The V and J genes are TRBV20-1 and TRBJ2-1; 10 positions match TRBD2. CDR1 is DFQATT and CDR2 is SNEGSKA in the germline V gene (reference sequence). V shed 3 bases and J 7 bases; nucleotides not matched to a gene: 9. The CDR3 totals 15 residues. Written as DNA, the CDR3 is TGCAGTGCTAGGCCTAGCGGGAGATTTAGAAATGAGCAGTTCTTC. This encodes CSARPSGRFRNEQFF.

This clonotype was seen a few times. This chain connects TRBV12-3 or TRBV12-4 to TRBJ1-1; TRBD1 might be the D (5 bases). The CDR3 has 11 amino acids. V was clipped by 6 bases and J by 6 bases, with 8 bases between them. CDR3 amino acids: CASREGPEAFF. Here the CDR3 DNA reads TGTGCCAGCAGAGAGGGGCCTGAAGCTTTCTTT.

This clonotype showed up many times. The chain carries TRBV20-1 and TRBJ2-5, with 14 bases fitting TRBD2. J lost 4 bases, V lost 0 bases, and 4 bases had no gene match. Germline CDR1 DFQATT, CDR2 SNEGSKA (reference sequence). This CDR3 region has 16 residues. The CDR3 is CSARDTGTSGRETQYF. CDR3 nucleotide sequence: TGCAGTGCTAGAGATACCGGGACTAGCGGGAGAGAGACCCAGTACTTC.